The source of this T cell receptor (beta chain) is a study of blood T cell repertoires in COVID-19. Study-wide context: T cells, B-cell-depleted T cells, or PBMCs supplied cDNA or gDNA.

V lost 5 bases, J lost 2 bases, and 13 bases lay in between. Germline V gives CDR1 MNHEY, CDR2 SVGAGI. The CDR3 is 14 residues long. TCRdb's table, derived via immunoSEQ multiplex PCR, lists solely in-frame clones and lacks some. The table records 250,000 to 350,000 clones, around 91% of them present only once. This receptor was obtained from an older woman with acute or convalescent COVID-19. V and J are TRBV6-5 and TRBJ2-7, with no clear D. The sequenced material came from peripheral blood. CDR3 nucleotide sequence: TGTGCCAGCAGTCGGTACGAGCACCCCTACGAGCAGTACTTC. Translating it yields CASSRYEHPYEQYF.